This note documents a single TCR beta chain sequence. The data originate from a study of blood T cell repertoires in COVID-19. Study context: Researchers got acute and convalescent COVID-19 samples from the United States, Italy and Spain. PBMCs, B-cell-depleted T cells, or T cells provided the cDNA or gDNA that made up the material.

Authors' methods: Reference gene primers were amplified, and this amplification served to estimate nucleated cell counts. Data came from immunoSEQ multiplex PCR; TCRdb stores just in-frame clones and leaves some out. V and J calls and clone size are copied from that table; D and trimming were computed from the DNA. The sample lists 270,000 or so clones; more than 75% were seen once. CDR1 and CDR2 (germline): SGHTA, FQGNSA. The V and J ends lost 5 bases and 4 bases respectively, with 17 bases between them. This CDR3 is built from 15 residues. Sequencing was carried out using peripheral blood. The TCR sequence derives from a middle-aged man with active or convalescent COVID-19. The chain joins TRBV7-2 to TRBJ1-2, with TRBD1 as a possible D gene (6 bases). CDR3 loop: CASSPVKTGAYGYTF. The CDR3 region has the DNA TGTGCCAGCAGCCCAGTAAAGACAGGAGCCTATGGCTACACCTTC.